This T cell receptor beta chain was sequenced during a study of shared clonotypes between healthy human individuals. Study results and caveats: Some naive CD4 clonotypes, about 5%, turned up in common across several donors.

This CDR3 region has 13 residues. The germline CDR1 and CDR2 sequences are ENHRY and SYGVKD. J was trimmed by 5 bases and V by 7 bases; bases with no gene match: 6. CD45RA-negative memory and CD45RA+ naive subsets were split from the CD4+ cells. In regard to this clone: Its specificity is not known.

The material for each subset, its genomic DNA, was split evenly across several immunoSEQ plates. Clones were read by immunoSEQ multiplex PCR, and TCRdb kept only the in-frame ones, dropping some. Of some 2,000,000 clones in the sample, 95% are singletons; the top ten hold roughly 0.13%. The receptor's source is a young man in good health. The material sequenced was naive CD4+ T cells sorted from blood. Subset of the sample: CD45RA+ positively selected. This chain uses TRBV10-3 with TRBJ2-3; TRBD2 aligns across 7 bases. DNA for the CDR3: TGTGCCATCAAGGCTAGCGGAGAAGATACGCAGTATTTT. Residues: CAIKASGEDTQYF.